This entry describes one T cell receptor beta chain. Its antigen is still unknown. Germline CDR1 and CDR2: MNHEY and SMNVEV (reference sequence). The CDR3 totals 13 residues. V dropped 5 bases and J dropped 5 bases, with 10 bases sitting between them. Using CD45RO/CCR7/CD25/CD127/CD95/CD27, CD4+ naive, central memory, regulatory and stem cell-like memory cells were sorted. Reverse transcription of all isolated RNA meant that expressed TCRB transcripts were sequenced. The repertoire was sequenced with immunoSEQ multiplex PCR; TCRdb's copy has only in-frame clones and lacks some. The sample lists 500,000 to 850,000 clones; about 14% were seen once. The sample is drawn from a study of beta chain features in type 1 diabetes. Study conclusions and caveats: For patients, the naive, central memory and Treg TCRB repertoires appeared more alike than for healthy donors. The study found fewer insertions and more deletions at VDJ junctions in type 1 diabetes patients. Type 1 diabetes patients had TCRB CDR3s that were shorter (moderately but significantly so) in all four CD4+ subsets.

This chain links TRBV27 with TRBJ1-5; D is unresolved. The sequencing input was naive CD4+ T cells from blood. The TCR originated in a man between 18 and 35 years old with type 1 diabetes. The CDR3: CASSSVGDQPQHF. The CDR3 region has the DNA TGTGCCAGCAGTAGCGTCGGGGATCAGCCCCAGCATTTT.